A selection of T cell receptor beta chains follows, all from one sample in a study of T cells in Graves' hyperthyroidism and ophthalmopathy. A single record per CDR3 protein comes from TCRdb applying MiXCR to the multiplex PCR reads. The sample yields roughly 700,000 distinct CDR3 sequences, approximately 14% seen once. Sequencing was performed on blood. The source of these receptors is a woman aged 18-29 years with Graves' hyperthyroidism. CDR3s include the opening cysteine and the closing phenylalanine or tryptophan. The D gene is left open where the match is weak. Clone size is given for some rows only: seen once, a few or many times, or a class if the clone is expanded.

CDR3 length,clone size,D gene,J gene,V gene,CDR3 DNA,CDR3 protein
16,few,TRBD2,TRBJ2-1,TRBV25-1,TGTGCCAGCAGCTCCCTCCAGCGGGAGGGATACAATGAGCAGTTCTTC,CASSSLQREGYNEQFF
14,few,NA,TRBJ2-5,TRBV27,TGTGCCAGCAGCCCCACCCGCCGTCAAGAGACCCAGTACTTC,CASSPTRRQETQYF
11,many,NA,TRBJ2-7,TRBV6-2/TRBV6-3,TGTGCCAGCAGTGGGACTTGGGGGCAGTACTTC,CASSGTWGQYF
19,NA,TRBD1,TRBJ1-2,TRBV30,TGTGCCTGGAGTGTACGTCCCGCCAGGGGGCTAAGCCTTAACTATGGCTACACCTTC,CAWSVRPARGLSLNYGYTF
16,many,TRBD1,TRBJ1-1,TRBV9,TGTGCCAGCAGCCCAAGGACAGGGGGCATGGTAGCTGAAGCTTTCTTT,CASSPRTGGMVAEAFF
14,NA,NA,TRBJ1-2,TRBV5-1,TGCGCCAGCAGCTTGGACTACAGGTCCTATGGCTACACCTTC,CASSLDYRSYGYTF
10,many,NA,TRBJ2-1,TRBV20-1,TGCAGTGCTAGAGCCAATGAGCAGTTCTTC,CSARANEQFF
16,few,NA,TRBJ2-5,TRBV24-1,TGTGCCACCAGTGATTTGCGGGGCCAGGACCAAGAGACCCAGTACTTC,CATSDLRGQDQETQYF
15,many,NA,TRBJ2-2,TRBV3-1,TGTGCCAGCAGCCAGCTGGACTCTAGGCCCGGGGAGCTGTTTTTT,CASSQLDSRPGELFF
14,few,NA,TRBJ2-7,TRBV27,TGTGCCAGCAGTCTTTTTAAAACAGGCTACGAGCAGTACTTC,CASSLFKTGYEQYF
16,NA,TRBD2,TRBJ2-1,TRBV28,TGTGCCAGCAGTTTAGCCTGGACTAGCAGCAACAATGAGCAGTTCTTC,CASSLAWTSSNNEQFF
14,many,TRBD1,TRBJ1-1,TRBV6-1,TGTGCCAGCAGTACAGGGGGTATCAACACTGAAGCTTTCTTT,CASSTGGINTEAFF
13,few,NA,TRBJ2-7,TRBV29-1,TGCAGCGTTTCTCATACGAGCTCCTACGAGCAGTACTTC,CSVSHTSSYEQYF
15,NA,TRBD2,TRBJ2-1,TRBV11-3,TGTGCCAGCAGCTTTTCTAGCGGGAGGGGAAATGAGCAGTTCTTC,CASSFSSGRGNEQFF
16,many,NA,TRBJ2-3,TRBV20-1,TGCAGTGCTAGAGATCGAGAGACTCCGGGATTAGATACGCAGTATTTT,CSARDRETPGLDTQYF
19,NA,TRBD2,TRBJ2-1,TRBV19,TGTGCCAGTAGTATAGATTGGGACTCGGCTAGCGGGAGGGTAAATGAGCAGTTCTTC,CASSIDWDSASGRVNEQFF
17,NA,NA,TRBJ2-1,TRBV7-2,TGTGCCAGCAGCTCCCCTCCAGGGGACCTTTACTACAATGAGCAGTTCTTC,CASSSPPGDLYYNEQFF
15,many,TRBD1,TRBJ2-3,TRBV7-9,TGTGCCAGCAGCCCGACAGGGGGCGTTGGAGATACGCAGTATTTT,CASSPTGGVGDTQYF
14,many,NA,TRBJ1-2,TRBV6-1,TGTGCCAGCGGCCCCACGGGGGGGGACTATGGCTACACCTTC,CASGPTGGDYGYTF
14,NA,TRBD1,TRBJ2-2,TRBV12-3/TRBV12-4,TGTGCCAGCAGCCGGACAGGGTCGGCCGGGGAGCTGTTTTTT,CASSRTGSAGELFF
12,many,NA,TRBJ2-7,TRBV20-1,TGCAGTGCCAGGGACTTCTACTACGAGCAGTACTTC,CSARDFYYEQYF
14,NA,NA,TRBJ1-5,TRBV10-2,TGCGCCAGCAGCCCTCAATGGATGGGTCAGCCCCAGCATTTT,CASSPQWMGQPQHF